The source of this T cell receptor (beta chain) is a study of T cell changes during pregnancy in multiple sclerosis. This table comes from immunoSEQ multiplex PCR, and its TCRdb copy is limited to in-frame clones, with some not included. This sample has some 74,000 clones, with 85% to 95% found just once. The CDR3 loop spans 12 amino acids. Germline lookup yields CDR1 LGHNA and CDR2 YNFKEQ. V shed 5 bases and J shed 1 base, with 4 bases lying between them. This clone has just a few counts. The specimen comprised peripheral blood, sampled before pregnancy. This TCR came from a female donor with multiple sclerosis, enrolled in a pregnancy study. This sequence joins TRBV4-2 and TRBJ2-3, with unresolved D. The CDR3 region has the DNA TGTGCCAGCAGCAGCGGCACAGATACGCAGTATTTT. Encoded protein: CASSSGTDTQYF.